The clone carrying this T cell receptor beta chain was counted many times. For TCR, cDNA came from 5'RACE template switching, which added a universal primer site and UMIs. TCRdb recomputed calls from the 5' RACE reads with MiXCR, one row per CDR3 protein. The data show 12,000 to 15,000 distinct CDR3 sequences, approximately 7% seen once. Trimming took off 4 bases at V and 7 bases at J, with 22 bases between the two ends. This CDR3 contains 16 residues. The germline gives CDR1 SGHTA, CDR2 FQGNSA. The sample is drawn from a study of T cells after yellow fever vaccination. Study results and limitations: The booster saw the reappearance of most primary-vaccination clones (nearly 98% CD4, about 88% CD8). The bulk population could contribute abundant contaminating clonotypes to FACS-sorted repertoires.

The V and J genes are TRBV7-2 and TRBJ1-1, with D possibly matching TRBD1 (6 bases). The material was PBMCs, either bulk or a sorted T-cell subset (CD4+, CD8+, memory, or dextramer-sorted; not recorded which), obtained on the day of the yellow fever booster vaccination. The receptor comes from a man aged 18-30 years who received the YFV17D yellow fever vaccine. CDR3 in amino acids: CASSYSIWGQSGEAFF. CDR3 nucleotide sequence: TGTGCCAGCAGCTATAGCATCTGGGGGCAGAGCGGTGAAGCTTTCTTT.